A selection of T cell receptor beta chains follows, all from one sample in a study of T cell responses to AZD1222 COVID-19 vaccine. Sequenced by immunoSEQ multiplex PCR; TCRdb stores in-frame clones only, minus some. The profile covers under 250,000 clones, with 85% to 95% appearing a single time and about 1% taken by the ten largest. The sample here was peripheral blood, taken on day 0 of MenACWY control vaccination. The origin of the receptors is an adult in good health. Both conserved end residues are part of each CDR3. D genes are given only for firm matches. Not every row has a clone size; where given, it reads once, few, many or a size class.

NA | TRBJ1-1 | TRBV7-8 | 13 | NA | CASSLKRNTEAFF | TGTGCCAGCAGCTTAAAGCGGAACACTGAAGCTTTCTTT
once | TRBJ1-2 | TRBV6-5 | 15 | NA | CASSSTNLGGYGYTF | TGTGCCAGCAGTTCCACTAATCTCGGAGGCTATGGCTACACCTTC
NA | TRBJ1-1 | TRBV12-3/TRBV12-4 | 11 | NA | CASSLGAGAFF | TGTGCCAGCAGTTTGGGGGCTGGGGCTTTCTTT
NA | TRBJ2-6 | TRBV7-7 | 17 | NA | CASSPLPEGAGANVLTF | TGTGCTAGCAGCCCCCTTCCTGAGGGCGCTGGGGCCAACGTCCTGACTTTC
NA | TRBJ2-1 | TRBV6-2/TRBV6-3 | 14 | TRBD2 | CASSRAGGPSEQFF | TGTGCCAGCAGCCGAGCGGGGGGGCCTTCTGAGCAGTTCTTC
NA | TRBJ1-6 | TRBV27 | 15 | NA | CASRGGGSYNSPLHF | TGTGCCAGCAGGGGAGGCGGATCCTATAATTCACCCCTCCACTTT
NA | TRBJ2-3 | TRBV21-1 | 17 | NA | CASSKERFPRVTNTQYF | TGTGCCAGCAGCAAAGAAAGGTTCCCCCGGGTAACAAATACGCAGTATTTT
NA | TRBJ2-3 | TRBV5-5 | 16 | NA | CASSRDSGGRTDTQYF | TGTGCCAGCAGTCGGGACAGCGGGGGCCGCACAGATACGCAGTATTTT
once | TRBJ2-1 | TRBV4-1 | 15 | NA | CASSPGPSSYNEQFF | TGCGCCAGCAGCCCGGGACCCTCCTCCTACAATGAGCAGTTCTTC
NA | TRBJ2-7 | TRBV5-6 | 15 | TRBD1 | CASSGRTGSSYEQYF | TGTGCCAGCAGCGGGAGGACAGGGTCTTCCTACGAGCAGTACTTC
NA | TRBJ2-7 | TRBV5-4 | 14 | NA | CASSLRNSGVEQYF | TGTGCCAGCAGCTTGCGGAACTCCGGGGTCGAGCAGTACTTC
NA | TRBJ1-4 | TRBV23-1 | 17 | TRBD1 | CANRQGANSEPIQKLFF | TGCGCCAACCGACAGGGGGCGAATTCCGAACCGATCCAAAAACTGTTTTTT
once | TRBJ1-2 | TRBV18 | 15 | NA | CASSLSNLGGYGYTF | TGTGCCAGCTCACTATCCAACCTTGGGGGGTATGGCTACACCTTC
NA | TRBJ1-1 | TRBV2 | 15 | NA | CASSERTVSGTEAFF | TGTGCCAGCAGTGAACGCACGGTTTCGGGGACTGAAGCTTTCTTT
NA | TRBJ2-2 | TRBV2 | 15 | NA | CASSPGRDLTGELFF | TGTGCCAGCAGCCCGGGAAGGGACCTGACCGGGGAGCTGTTTTTT
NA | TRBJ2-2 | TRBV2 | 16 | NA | CASRPRGPRGTGELFF | TGTGCCAGCAGACCTCGGGGGCCCCGTGGCACCGGGGAGCTGTTTTTT
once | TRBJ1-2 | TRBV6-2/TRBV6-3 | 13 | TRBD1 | CASSNDRAHGYTF | TGTGCCAGCAGCAACGACAGGGCCCATGGCTACACCTTC
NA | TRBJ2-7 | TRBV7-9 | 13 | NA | CASSSLGFHEQYF | TGTGCCAGCAGCTCCCTCGGATTCCACGAGCAGTACTTC
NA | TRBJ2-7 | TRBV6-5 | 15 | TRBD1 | CASSYSTGGNYEQYF | TGTGCCAGCAGTTACTCGACAGGGGGGAACTACGAGCAGTACTTC
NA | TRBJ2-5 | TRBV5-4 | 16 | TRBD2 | CASSAEPSGGQETQYF | TGTGCCAGCAGCGCCGAGCCTAGCGGGGGCCAAGAGACCCAGTACTTC
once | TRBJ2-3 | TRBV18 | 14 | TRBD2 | CASSPRGGTDTQYF | TGTGCCAGCTCGCCCCGGGGGGGCACAGATACGCAGTATTTT
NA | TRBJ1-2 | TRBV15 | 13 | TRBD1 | CATSRGTVGGYTF | TGTGCCACCAGCAGGGGGACAGTAGGAGGCTACACCTTC
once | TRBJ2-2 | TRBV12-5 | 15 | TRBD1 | CASGLGQGIPGELFF | TGTGCTAGTGGTTTGGGACAGGGGATTCCCGGGGAGCTGTTTTTT
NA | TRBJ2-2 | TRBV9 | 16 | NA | CASSVFAAMNTGELFF | TGTGCCAGCAGCGTATTCGCGGCTATGAACACCGGGGAGCTGTTTTTT
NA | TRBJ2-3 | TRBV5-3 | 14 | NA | CASNKGSPTDTQYF | TGTGCCAGCAATAAGGGGTCCCCCACAGATACGCAGTATTTT
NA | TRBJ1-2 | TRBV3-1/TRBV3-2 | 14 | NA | CASSQTDSPYGYTF | TGTGCCAGCAGCCAAACAGACAGCCCCTATGGCTACACCTTC
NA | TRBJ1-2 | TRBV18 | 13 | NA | CASHRDRNYGYTF | TGTGCCAGTCACCGGGACCGAAACTATGGCTACACCTTC
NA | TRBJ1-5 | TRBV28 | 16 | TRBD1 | CASSPPGTGGLQPQHF | TGTGCCAGCAGTCCGCCTGGGACAGGGGGCCTTCAGCCCCAGCATTTT
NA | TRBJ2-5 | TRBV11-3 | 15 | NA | CASSRRLTCHGTQYF | TGTGCCAGCAGCCGAAGATTAACCTGCCACGGGACCCAGTACTTC
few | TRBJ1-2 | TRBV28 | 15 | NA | CASTPSARMGRGYTF | TGTGCCAGCACCCCCTCCGCCAGGATGGGCCGCGGCTACACCTTC
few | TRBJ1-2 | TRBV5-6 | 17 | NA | CASSLYGLREGDYGYTF | TGTGCCAGCAGCTTGTATGGATTGAGGGAGGGCGACTATGGCTACACCTTC
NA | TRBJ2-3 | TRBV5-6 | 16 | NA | CASSFDLTGATDTQYF | TGTGCCAGCAGCTTCGATTTAACGGGGGCCACAGATACGCAGTATTTT
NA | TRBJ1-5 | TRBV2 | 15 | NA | CASSRGTSRNQPQHF | TGTGCCAGCAGTAGAGGGACTAGCAGGAATCAGCCCCAGCATTTT
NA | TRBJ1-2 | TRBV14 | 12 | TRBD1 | CASRGQGHGYTF | TGTGCCAGCAGGGGACAGGGCCATGGCTACACCTTC
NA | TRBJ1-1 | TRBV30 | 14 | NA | CAWSVLGRYTEAFF | TGTGCCTGGAGTGTACTGGGTCGCTACACTGAAGCTTTCTTT
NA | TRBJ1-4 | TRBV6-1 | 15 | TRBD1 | CASSEFRTGRGKLFF | TGTGCCAGCAGTGAATTTCGGACAGGGAGGGGAAAACTGTTTTTT
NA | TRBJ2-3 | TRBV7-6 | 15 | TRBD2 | CASSQMGGSTDTQYF | TGTGCCAGCAGCCAGATGGGGGGGAGCACAGATACGCAGTATTTT
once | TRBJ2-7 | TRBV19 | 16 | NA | CASRQRGVGALGEQYF | TGTGCCAGTAGACAAAGGGGGGTCGGGGCTCTCGGCGAGCAGTACTTC
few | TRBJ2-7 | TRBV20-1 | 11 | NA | CSARAQREQYF | TGCAGTGCGCGGGCACAAAGGGAGCAGTACTTC
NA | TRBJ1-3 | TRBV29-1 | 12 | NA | CSALDGRNTIYF | TGCAGCGCCTTAGACGGGCGGAACACCATATATTTT